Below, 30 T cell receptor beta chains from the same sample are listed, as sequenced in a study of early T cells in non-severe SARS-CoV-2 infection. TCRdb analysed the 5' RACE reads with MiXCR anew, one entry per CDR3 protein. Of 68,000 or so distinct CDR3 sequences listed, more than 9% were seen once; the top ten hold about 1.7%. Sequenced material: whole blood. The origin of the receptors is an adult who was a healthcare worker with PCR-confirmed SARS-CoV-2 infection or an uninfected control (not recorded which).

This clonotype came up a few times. The CDR3 region has the DNA TGTGCCAGCATGAGGGGGAAGGGGACTGAAGCTTTCTTT. Translated: CASMRGKGTEAFF. The V call is TRBV6-5, the J call TRBJ1-1; tentative D call: TRBD1 (6 bases). CDR3 length equals 13 residues. V was shortened by 7 bases and J by 5 bases, with 14 bases between the two germline ends. Germline values: CDR1 MNHEY, CDR2 SVGAGI.

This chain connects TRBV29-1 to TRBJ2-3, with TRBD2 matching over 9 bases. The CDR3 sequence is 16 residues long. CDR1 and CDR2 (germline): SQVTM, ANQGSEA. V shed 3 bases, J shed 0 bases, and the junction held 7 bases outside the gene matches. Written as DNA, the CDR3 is TGCAGCGTTGATACACGGCTAGCGGGGAGCACAGATACGCAGTATTTT. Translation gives CSVDTRLAGSTDTQYF.

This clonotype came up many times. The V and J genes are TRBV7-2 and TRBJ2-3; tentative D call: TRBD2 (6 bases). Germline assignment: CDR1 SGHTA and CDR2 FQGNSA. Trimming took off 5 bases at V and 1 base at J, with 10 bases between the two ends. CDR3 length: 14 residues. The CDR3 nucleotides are TGTGCCAGCAGCCCTTTAGCGGGCACAGATACGCAGTATTTT. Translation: CASSPLAGTDTQYF.

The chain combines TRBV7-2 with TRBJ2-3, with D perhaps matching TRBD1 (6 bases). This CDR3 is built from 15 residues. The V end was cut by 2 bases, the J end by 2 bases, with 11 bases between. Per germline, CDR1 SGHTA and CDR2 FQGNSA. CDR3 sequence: CASSLIRGITDTQYF. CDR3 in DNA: TGTGCCAGCAGCTTAATTAGGGGGATCACAGATACGCAGTATTTT.

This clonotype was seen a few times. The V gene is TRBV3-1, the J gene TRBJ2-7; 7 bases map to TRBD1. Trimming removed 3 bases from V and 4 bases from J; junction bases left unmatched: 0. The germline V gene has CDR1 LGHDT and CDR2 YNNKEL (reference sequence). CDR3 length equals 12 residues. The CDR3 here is CASSQGQYEQYF. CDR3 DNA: TGTGCCAGCAGCCAGGGACAGTACGAGCAGTACTTC.

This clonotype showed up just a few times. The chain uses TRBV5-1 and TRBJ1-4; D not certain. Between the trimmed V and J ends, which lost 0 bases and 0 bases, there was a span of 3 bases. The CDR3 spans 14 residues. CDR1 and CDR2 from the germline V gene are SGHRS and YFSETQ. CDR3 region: CASSLEATNEKLFF. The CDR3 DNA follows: TGCGCCAGCAGCTTGGAGGCAACTAATGAAAAACTGTTTTTT.

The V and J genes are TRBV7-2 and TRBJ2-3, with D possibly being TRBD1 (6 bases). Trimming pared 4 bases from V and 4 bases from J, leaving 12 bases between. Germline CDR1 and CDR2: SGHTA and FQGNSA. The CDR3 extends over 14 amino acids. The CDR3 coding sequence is TGTGCCAGCAGCTCCCAGGGGAGCGCAGATACGCAGTATTTT. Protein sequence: CASSSQGSADTQYF.

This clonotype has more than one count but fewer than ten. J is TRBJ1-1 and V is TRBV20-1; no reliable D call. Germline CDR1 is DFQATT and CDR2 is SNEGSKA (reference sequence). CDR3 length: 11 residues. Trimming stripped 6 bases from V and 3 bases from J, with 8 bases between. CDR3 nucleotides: TGCAGTGCCCCGCGGGACACTGAAGCTTTCTTT. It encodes CSAPRDTEAFF.

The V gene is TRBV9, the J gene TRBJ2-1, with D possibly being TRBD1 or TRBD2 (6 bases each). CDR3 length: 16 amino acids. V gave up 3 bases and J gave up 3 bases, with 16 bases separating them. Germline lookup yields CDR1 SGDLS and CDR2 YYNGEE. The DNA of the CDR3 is TGTGCCAGCAGCGCGGGGGCCGGGACGGTCTACAATGAGCAGTTCTTC. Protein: CASSAGAGTVYNEQFF.

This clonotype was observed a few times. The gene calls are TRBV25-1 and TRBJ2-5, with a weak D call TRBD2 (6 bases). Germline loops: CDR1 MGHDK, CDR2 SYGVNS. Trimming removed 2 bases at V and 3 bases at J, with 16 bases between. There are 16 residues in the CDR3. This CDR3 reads CASSEGAGREKETQYF. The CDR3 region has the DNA TGTGCCAGCAGTGAAGGGGCGGGACGCGAAAAAGAGACCCAGTACTTC.

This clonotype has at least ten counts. CDR3 amino acids: CASRGAHEQYF. The DNA of the CDR3 is TGTGCCAGCAGGGGGGCTCACGAGCAGTACTTC. J is TRBJ2-7 and V is TRBV2, with D possibly being TRBD1 (6 bases). The ends were cut back, 6 bases at V and 5 bases at J, with 8 bases in the middle. This CDR3 contains 11 residues. Germline lookup yields CDR1 SNHLY and CDR2 FYNNEI.

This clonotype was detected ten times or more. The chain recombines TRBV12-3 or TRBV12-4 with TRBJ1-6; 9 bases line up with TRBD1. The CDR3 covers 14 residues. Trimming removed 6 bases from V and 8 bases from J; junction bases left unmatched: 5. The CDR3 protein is CASRGQGVYSPLHF. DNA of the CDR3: TGTGCCAGCAGGGGACAGGGTGTATATTCACCCCTCCACTTT.

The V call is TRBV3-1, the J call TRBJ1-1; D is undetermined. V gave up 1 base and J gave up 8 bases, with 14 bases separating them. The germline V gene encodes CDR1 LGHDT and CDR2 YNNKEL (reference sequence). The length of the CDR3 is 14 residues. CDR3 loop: CASSQAITAREAFF. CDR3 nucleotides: TGTGCCAGCAGCCAAGCGATTACGGCCCGCGAAGCTTTCTTT.

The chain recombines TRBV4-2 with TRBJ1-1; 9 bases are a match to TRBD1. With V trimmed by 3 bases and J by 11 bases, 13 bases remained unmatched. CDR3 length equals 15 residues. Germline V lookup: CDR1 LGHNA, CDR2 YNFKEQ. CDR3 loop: CASSQRTGDLFAAFF. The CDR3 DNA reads TGTGCCAGCAGCCAGCGGACAGGGGACCTGTTTGCGGCTTTCTTT.

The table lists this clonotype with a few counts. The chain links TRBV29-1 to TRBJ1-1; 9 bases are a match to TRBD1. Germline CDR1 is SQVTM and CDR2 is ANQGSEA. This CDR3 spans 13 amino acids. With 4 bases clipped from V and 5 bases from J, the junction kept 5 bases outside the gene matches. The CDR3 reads CSVVTTGGTEAFF. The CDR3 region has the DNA TGCAGCGTTGTTACGACAGGGGGAACTGAAGCTTTCTTT.

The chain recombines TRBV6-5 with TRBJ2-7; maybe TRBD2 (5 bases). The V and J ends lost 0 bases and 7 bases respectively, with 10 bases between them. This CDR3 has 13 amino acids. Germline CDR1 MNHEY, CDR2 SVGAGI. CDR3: CASSYSRALEQYF. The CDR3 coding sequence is TGTGCCAGCAGTTACTCGAGGGCGCTTGAGCAGTACTTC.

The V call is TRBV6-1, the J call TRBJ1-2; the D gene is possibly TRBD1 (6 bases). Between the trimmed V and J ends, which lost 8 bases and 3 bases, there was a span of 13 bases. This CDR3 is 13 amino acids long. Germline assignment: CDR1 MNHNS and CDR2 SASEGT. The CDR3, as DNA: TGTGCCAGCGAGGAGGGGGTCTACTATGGCTACACCTTC. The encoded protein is CASEEGVYYGYTF.

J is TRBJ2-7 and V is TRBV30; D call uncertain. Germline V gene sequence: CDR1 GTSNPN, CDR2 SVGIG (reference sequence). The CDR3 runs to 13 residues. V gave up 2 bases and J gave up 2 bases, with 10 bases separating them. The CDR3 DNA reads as TGTGCCTGGAGTCAGGACGGTACCTACGAGCAGTACTTC. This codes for CAWSQDGTYEQYF.

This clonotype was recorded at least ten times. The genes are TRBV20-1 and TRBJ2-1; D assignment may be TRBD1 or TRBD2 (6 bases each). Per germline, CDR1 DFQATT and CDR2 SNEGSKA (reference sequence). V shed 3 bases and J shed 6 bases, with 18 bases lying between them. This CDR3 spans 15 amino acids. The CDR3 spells CSARVGGARANEQFF. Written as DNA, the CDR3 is TGCAGTGCTAGGGTCGGGGGCGCCAGGGCCAATGAGCAGTTCTTC.

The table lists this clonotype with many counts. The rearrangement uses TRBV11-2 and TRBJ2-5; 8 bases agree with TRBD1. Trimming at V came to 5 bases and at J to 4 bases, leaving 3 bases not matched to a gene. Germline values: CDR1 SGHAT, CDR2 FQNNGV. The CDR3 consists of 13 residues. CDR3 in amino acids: CASSPQGAETQYF. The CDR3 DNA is TGTGCCAGCAGCCCCCAGGGGGCAGAGACCCAGTACTTC.

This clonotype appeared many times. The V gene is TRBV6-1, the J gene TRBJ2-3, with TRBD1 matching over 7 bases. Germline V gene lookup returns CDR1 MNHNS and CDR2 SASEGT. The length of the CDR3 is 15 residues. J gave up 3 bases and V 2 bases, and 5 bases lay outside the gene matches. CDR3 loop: CASSEIAGGTDTQYF. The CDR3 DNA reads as TGTGCCAGCAGTGAAATTGCAGGGGGAACAGATACGCAGTATTTT.

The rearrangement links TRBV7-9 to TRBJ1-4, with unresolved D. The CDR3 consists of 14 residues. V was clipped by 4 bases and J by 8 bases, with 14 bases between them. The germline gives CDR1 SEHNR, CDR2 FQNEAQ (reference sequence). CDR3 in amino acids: CASSSGWVGEKLFF. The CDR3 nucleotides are TGTGCCAGCAGCTCAGGCTGGGTCGGCGAAAAACTGTTTTTT.

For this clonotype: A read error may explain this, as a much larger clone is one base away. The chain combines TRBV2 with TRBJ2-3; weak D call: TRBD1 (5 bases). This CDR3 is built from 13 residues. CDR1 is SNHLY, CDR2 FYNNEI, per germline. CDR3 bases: TGTGCCAGCAGTGCACAAGTCACAGGTACGCAGTATTTT. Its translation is CASSAQVTGTQYF.

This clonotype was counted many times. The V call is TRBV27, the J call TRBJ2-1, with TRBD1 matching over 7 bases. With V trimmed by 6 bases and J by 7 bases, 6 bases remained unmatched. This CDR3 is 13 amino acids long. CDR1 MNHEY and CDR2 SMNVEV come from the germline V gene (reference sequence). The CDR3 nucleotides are TGTGCCAGCAGGCAGACAGGGCGGAATGAGCAGTTCTTC. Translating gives CASRQTGRNEQFF.

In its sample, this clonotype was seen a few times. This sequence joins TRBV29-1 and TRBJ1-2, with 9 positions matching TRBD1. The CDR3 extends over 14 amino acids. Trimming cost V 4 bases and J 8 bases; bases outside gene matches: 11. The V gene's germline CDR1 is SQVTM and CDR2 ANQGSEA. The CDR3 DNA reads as TGCAGCGTTGCCCCCGGGACAGGGATGGGGGGCTACACCTTC. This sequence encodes CSVAPGTGMGGYTF.

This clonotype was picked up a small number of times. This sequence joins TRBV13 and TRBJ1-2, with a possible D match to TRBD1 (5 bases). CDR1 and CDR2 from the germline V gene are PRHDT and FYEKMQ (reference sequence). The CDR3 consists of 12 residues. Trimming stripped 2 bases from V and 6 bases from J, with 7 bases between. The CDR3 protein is CASSLIRDGYTF. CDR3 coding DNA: TGTGCCAGCAGCTTAATCAGGGATGGCTACACCTTC.

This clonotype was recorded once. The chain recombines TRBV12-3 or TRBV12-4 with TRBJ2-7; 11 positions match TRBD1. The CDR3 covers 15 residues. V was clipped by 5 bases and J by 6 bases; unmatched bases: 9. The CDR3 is CASSLGQGAPGEQYF. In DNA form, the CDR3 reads TGTGCCAGCAGTCTTGGACAGGGGGCGCCTGGCGAGCAGTACTTC.

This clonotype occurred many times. CDR3 loop: CASSESSSTDTQYF. CDR3 nucleotides: TGCGCCAGCAGTGAGTCGAGCAGCACAGATACGCAGTATTTT. The rearrangement joins TRBV10-2 to TRBJ2-3; D call uncertain. Germline CDR1 reads WSHSY; CDR2 reads SAAADI. This CDR3 has 14 residues. Trimming left V 0 bases short and J 0 bases short, with 4 bases between.

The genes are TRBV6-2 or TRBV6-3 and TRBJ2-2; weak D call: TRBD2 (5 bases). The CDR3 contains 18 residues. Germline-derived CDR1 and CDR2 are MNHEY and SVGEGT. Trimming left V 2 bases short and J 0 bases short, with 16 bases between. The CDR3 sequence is CASSYDLRGTSNTGELFF. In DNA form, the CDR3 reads TGTGCCAGCAGTTACGATCTTCGGGGAACCTCGAACACCGGGGAGCTGTTTTTT.

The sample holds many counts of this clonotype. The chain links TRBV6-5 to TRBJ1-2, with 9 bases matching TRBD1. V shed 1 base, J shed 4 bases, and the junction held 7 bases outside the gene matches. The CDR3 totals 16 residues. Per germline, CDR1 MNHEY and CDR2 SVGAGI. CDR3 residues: CASSYWHRGRGYGYTF. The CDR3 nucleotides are TGTGCCAGCAGTTACTGGCACAGGGGGCGCGGCTATGGCTACACCTTC.